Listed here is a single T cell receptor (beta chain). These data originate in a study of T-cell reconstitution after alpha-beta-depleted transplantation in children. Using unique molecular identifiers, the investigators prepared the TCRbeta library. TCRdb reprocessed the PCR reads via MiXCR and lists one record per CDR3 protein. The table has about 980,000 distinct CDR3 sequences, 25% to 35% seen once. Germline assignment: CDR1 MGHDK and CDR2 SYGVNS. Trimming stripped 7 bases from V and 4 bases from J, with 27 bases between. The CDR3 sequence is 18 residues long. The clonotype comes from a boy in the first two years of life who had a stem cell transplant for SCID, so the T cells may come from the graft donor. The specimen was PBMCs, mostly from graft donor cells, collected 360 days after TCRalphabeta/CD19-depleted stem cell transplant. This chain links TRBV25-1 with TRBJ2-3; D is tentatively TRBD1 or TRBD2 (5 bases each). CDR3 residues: CASTPEFEGRATSDTQYF. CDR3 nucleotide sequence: TGTGCCAGCACTCCAGAATTCGAGGGCAGGGCGACCTCAGATACGCAGTATTTT.